Listed here is a single TCR beta chain. Its antigen is still unknown. This entry belongs to a study of shared clonotypes between healthy human individuals. The study's findings and limits: Shared clonotypes: 4.5% to 6.5% naive CD4, around 3.5% naive CD8, around 2.4% memory CD4, 0.4% memory CD8.

CDR1 is GTSNPN, CDR2 SVGIG, per germline (reference sequence). The CDR3 is made up of 11 amino acids. V was trimmed by 1 base and J by 5 bases, leaving 5 bases between them. Several immunoSEQ plates held equal portions of the genomic DNA taken from each subset. Profiling relied on immunoSEQ multiplex PCR, and the TCRdb table lists in-frame clones only, not all of them. This sample has around 2.1 million clones, with almost 96% found just once. V usage is TRBV30 and J usage is TRBJ1-2; D unresolved. The clonotype comes from a man aged 18 to 29 in good health. Sequencing was done on a sample of naive CD4+ T cells sorted from blood. Noted subset: CD45RA+ positively selected. The CDR3 region is CAWSDAYGYTF. The CDR3 DNA follows: TGTGCCTGGAGTGACGCTTATGGCTACACCTTC.